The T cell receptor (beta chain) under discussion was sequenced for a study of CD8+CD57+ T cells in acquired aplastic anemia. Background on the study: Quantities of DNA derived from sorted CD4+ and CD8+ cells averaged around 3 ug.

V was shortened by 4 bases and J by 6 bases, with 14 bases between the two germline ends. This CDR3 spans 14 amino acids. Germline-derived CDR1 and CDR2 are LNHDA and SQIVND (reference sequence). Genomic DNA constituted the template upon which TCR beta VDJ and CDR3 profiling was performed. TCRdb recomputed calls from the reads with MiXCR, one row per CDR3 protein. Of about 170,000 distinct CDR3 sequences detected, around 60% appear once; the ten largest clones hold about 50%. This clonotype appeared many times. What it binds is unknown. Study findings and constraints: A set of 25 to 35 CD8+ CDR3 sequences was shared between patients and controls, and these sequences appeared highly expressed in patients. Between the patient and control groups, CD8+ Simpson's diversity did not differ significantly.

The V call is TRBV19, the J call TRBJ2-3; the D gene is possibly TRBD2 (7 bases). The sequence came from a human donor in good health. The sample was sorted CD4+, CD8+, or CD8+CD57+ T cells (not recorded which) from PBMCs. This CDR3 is CASSSGTTGDTQYF. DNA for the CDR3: TGTGCCAGTAGTAGCGGGACTACAGGGGATACGCAGTATTTT.